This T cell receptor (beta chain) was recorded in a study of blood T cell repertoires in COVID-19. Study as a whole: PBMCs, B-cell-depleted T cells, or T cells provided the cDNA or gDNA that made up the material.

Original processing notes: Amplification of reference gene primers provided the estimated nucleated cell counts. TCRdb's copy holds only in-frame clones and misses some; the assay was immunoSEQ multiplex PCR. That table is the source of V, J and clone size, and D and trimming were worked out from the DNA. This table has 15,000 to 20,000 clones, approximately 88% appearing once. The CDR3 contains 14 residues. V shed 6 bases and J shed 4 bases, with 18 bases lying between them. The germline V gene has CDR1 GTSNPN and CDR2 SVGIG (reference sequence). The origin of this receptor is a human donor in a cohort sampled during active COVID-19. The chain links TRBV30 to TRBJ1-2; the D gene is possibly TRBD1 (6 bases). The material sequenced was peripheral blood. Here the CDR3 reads CACTSTGLFYGYTF. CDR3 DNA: TGTGCCTGCACCTCGACAGGTCTCTTCTATGGCTACACCTTC.